This TCR beta chain emerged from a study of identical twins. CDR3 length equals 13 residues. The trim removed 7 bases at V and 5 bases at J, leaving 6 bases unmatched. Germline V lookup: CDR1 DFQATT, CDR2 SNEGSKA (reference sequence). A single record per CDR3 protein comes from TCRdb applying MiXCR to the 5' RACE reads. This repertoire shows 1.5 million to 2 million distinct CDR3 sequences, about 31% found once; its top ten account for approximately 0.25%. Sequencing was performed on cord blood. The sequence came from a newborn girl in good health. This chain joins TRBV20-1 and TRBJ2-3; 10 bases fit TRBD1. Here the CDR3 DNA reads TGCAGTGTTTCCGGGACAGGGGTAGATACGCAGTATTTT. Amino acid sequence: CSVSGTGVDTQYF.